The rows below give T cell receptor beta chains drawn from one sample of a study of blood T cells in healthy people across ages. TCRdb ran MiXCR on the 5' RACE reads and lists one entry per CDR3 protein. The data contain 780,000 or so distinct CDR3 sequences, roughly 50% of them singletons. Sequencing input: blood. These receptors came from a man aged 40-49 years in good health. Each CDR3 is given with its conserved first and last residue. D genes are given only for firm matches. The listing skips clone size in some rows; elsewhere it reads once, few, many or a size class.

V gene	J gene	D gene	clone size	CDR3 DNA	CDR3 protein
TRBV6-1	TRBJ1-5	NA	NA	TGTGCCAGCAGTGAACCCTTAGGCAATCAGCCCCAGCATTTT	CASSEPLGNQPQHF
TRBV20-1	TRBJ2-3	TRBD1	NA	TGCAGTGCTGCCGACACAGGGGGCCGCACAGATACGCAGTATTTT	CSAADTGGRTDTQYF
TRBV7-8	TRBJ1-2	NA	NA	TGTGCCAGCAGCGACAGTGCTTATGGCTACACCTTC	CASSDSAYGYTF
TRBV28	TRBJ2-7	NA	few	TGTGCCAGCAGTCCCTCATATGGGCTGGGGGCTCTTTCCTACGAGCAGTACTTC	CASSPSYGLGALSYEQYF
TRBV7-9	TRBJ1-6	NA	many	TGTGCCAGCAGCTTAGAGGGGACTCATAATTCACCCCTCCACTTT	CASSLEGTHNSPLHF
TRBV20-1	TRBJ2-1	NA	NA	TGCAGTGCTAGAGACGTCGCTGGGTCCTACAATGAGCAGTTCTTC	CSARDVAGSYNEQFF
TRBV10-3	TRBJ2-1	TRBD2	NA	TGTGCCATCAGTGAGTCGGCTAGCGGGGGTCTCAATGAGCAGTTCTTC	CAISESASGGLNEQFF
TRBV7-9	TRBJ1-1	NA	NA	TGTGCCAGCAGCTTATATGAGGGCGTGGGCACTGAAGCTTTCTTT	CASSLYEGVGTEAFF
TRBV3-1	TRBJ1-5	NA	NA	TGTGCCAGCAGCCAAGATCTGTTACAGCCCCAGCATTTT	CASSQDLLQPQHF
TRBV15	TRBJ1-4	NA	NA	TGTGCCACCAGCAGAGAGATGGGCGGGGGTAGAAATGAAAAACTGTTTTTT	CATSREMGGGRNEKLFF
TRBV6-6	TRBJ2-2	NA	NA	TGTGCCAGCAGTTACGATGGATCAACGAACACCGGGGAGCTGTTTTTT	CASSYDGSTNTGELFF
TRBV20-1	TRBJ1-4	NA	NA	TGCAGTGCTAGTGACCGGGCCGGCGGGCGGTTGCATGAAAAACTGTTTTTT	CSASDRAGGRLHEKLFF
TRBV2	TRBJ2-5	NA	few	TGTGCCAGCAGTGAAATTAGTGAAGAGACCCAGTACTTC	CASSEISEETQYF
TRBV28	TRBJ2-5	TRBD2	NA	TGTGCCAGCAGTCCACTAGCGACAGAGACCCAGTACTTC	CASSPLATETQYF
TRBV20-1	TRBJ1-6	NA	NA	TGCAGTGCTAGAGAGGGGGAATATAATTCACCCCTCCACTTT	CSAREGEYNSPLHF
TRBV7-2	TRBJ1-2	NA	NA	TGTGCCAGCAGCTTAGTAGGAGGCATTCCGGGCTACACCTTC	CASSLVGGIPGYTF
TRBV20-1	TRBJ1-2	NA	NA	TGCAGTGCTAGAGACTATGGCTACACCTTC	CSARDYGYTF
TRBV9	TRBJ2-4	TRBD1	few	TGTGCCAGCAGCGGGACAGGAGTAGCCAAAAACATTCAGTACTTC	CASSGTGVAKNIQYF
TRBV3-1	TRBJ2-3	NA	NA	TGTGCCAGCAGCCCCGCGGGTTTCGATACGCAGTATTTT	CASSPAGFDTQYF
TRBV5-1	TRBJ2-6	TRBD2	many	TGCGCCAGCAGCTCCTTAGCGGGAGCCTTCACTGGGGCCAACGTCCTGACTTTC	CASSSLAGAFTGANVLTF
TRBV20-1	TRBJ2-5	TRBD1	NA	TGCAGTGCTCCCCCGGACAGGGGGGGAAGAGAGACCCAGTACTTC	CSAPPDRGGRETQYF
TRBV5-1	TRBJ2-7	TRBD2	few	TGCGCCAGCAGCGAGAGTCTAGCGGGGTTAGAAAATGAGCAGTACTTC	CASSESLAGLENEQYF
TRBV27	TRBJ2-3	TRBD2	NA	TGTGCCAGTACGGATAACCCCCTCCTAGCGGGGGGGCCAGATACGCAGTATTTT	CASTDNPLLAGGPDTQYF
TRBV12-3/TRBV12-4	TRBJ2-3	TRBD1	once	TGTGCCAGCAGTCCCGACAGGGATTTCACAGATACGCAGTATTTT	CASSPDRDFTDTQYF
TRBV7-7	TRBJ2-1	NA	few	TGTGCCAGCAGCCCCGGGACGCCGAGCGATGAGCAGTTCTTC	CASSPGTPSDEQFF
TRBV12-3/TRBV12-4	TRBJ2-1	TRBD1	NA	TGTGCCAGCAGTCCACACTCCGGGACAGGGGGCTTCTATGAGCAGTTCTTC	CASSPHSGTGGFYEQFF
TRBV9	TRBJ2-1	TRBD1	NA	TGTGCCAGCAGCCCAAACGGACAGGGGTACGAGACCCAGTTCTTC	CASSPNGQGYETQFF
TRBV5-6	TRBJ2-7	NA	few	TGTGCCAGCACCGTGGACAGCCTCTCCTACGAGCAGTACTTC	CASTVDSLSYEQYF
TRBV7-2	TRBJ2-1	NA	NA	TGTGCCAGCAGCTTAGTGGGCGGTAGTGAGCAGTTCTTC	CASSLVGGSEQFF
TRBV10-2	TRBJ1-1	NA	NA	TGCGCCAGCAGTGGGACAGCCAACACTGAAGCTTTCTTT	CASSGTANTEAFF
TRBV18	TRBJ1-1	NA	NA	TGTGCCAGCTCACCTAAGCTAGGGACGATGAACACTGAAGCTTTCTTT	CASSPKLGTMNTEAFF
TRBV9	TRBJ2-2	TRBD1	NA	TGTGCCAGCAGCGTAGCTCTCGGACAGGGCTCCGGGGAGCTGTTTTTT	CASSVALGQGSGELFF
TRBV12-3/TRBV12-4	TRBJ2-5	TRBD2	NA	TGTGCCAGCAGTTTATCCTTTGGTGATGGAGCGGGGGGGCAAGAGACCCAGTACTTC	CASSLSFGDGAGGQETQYF
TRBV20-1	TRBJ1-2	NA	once	TGCAGTGCTCCTCCATCTAGGGACACCTATGGCTACACCTTC	CSAPPSRDTYGYTF
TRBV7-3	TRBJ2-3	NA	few	TGTGCCAGCAGCTTAAACGGGTCCACAGATACGCAGTATTTT	CASSLNGSTDTQYF
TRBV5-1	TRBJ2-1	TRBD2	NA	TGCGCCAGCAGCTTGTCCCGGACTAGCGGTGCGGATGAGCAGTTCTTC	CASSLSRTSGADEQFF
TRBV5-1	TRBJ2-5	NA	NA	TGCGCCAGCAGCTCCTTTAGTCGGGCTTGGGAGCAGTACTTC	CASSSFSRAWEQYF
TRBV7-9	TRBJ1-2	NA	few	TGTGCCAGCAGCTTAACAGGGCCGGGGGGCTACACCTTC	CASSLTGPGGYTF
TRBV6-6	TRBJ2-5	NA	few	TGTGCCAGCAGACCCCTTGGCGGGGCCGAAGAGACCCAGTACTTC	CASRPLGGAEETQYF
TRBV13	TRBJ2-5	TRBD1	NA	TGTGCCAGCAGCTTACGGACAGGCAGACCCCAAGAGGCCCAGTACTTC	CASSLRTGRPQEAQYF
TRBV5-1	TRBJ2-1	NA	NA	TGCGCCAGCAGTTTGCCGAGCTCCTACAATGAGCAGTTCTTC	CASSLPSSYNEQFF
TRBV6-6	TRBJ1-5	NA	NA	TGTGCCAGCAGTTACTCGGGGCAGAGGGATCAGCCCCAGCATTTT	CASSYSGQRDQPQHF
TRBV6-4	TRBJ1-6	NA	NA	TGTGCCAGCAGTGAAGCAAGCTCCTATAATTCACCCCTCCACTTT	CASSEASSYNSPLHF
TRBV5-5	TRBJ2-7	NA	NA	TGTGCCAGCAGCTTTTCGGGGGATGCGAACGAGCAGTACTTC	CASSFSGDANEQYF
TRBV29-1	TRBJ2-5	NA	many	TGCAGCGCTAAGAGGGTGGCAGAGACCCAGTACTTC	CSAKRVAETQYF
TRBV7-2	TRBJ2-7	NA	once	TGTGCCAGCAGCCCTCACAACCCTTACACGGCAGCGAGCTCCTACAATGAGCAGTACTTC	CASSPHNPYTAASSYNEQYF
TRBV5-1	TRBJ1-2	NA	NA	TGCGCCAGCAGCTTGGAGGGTAGAACGTTTGGCTACACCTTC	CASSLEGRTFGYTF
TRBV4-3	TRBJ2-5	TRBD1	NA	TGCGCCAGCAGCACATGGACAGGGTATGGGGAGACCCAGTACTTC	CASSTWTGYGETQYF
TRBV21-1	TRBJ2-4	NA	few	TGTGCCAGCAGCAAAGAGGGACATCAAGCCAAAAACATTCAGTACTTC	CASSKEGHQAKNIQYF
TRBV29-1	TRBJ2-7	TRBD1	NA	TGCAGCGTCCGGACAGGGGGGGGATACGAGCAGTACTTC	CSVRTGGGYEQYF
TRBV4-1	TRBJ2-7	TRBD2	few	TGCGCCAGCAGCCAAGCAGGACTAGGAGGTTTCTACGAGCAGTACTTC	CASSQAGLGGFYEQYF
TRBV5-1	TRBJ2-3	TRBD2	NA	TGCACCAGCAGCTTGGCGGGAGTTGACACAGATACGCAGTATTTT	CTSSLAGVDTDTQYF
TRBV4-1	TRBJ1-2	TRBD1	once	TGCGCCAGCAGCCAAGCTCCCCGCGGGACAGGGAACTATGGCTACACCTTC	CASSQAPRGTGNYGYTF
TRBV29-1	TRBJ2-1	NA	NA	TGCAGCGGTAAAATTAACGGTCAGTTCTTC	CSGKINGQFF